The T cell receptor (beta chain) described here comes from a study of response to subunit inactivated influenza vaccine. TCRdb itself ran the RT-PCR reads through MiXCR, one entry per CDR3 protein. This sample carries about 520,000 distinct CDR3 sequences, 7.2% of them seen once, and the ten largest clones take approximately 14%. From germline, CDR1 is DFQATT and CDR2 SNEGSKA (reference sequence). J gave up 3 bases and V 6 bases, and 7 bases lay outside the gene matches. This CDR3 contains 15 residues. This clonotype was counted only a few times. This sequence originates from a man aged 45 to 75 who received an inactivated influenza vaccine. The rearrangement joins TRBV20-1 to TRBJ2-1, with 11 bases aligning to TRBD2. Material: PBMCs from blood, obtained 23 months after vaccination. The CDR3 loop reads CSAQGLAEHYNEQFF. The CDR3 region has the DNA TGCAGTGCGCAGGGACTAGCGGAACACTACAATGAGCAGTTCTTC.